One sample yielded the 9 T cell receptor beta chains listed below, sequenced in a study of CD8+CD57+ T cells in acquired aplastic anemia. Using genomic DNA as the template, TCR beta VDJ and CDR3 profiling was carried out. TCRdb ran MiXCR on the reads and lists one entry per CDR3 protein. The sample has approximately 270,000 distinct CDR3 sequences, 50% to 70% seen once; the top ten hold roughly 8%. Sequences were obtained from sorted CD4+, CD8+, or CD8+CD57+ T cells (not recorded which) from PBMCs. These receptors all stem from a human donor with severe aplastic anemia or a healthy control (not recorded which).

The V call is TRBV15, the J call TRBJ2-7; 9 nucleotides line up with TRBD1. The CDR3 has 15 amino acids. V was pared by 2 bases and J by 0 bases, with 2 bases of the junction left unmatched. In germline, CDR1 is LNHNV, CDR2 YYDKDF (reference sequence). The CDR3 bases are TGTGCCACCAGCAGAAGACAGGGGGGCTCCTACGAGCAGTACTTC. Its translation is CATSRRQGGSYEQYF.

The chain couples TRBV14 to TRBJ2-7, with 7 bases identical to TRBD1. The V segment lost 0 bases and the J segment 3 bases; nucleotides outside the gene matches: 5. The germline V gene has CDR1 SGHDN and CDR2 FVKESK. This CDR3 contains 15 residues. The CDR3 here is CASSQDNRGIYEQYF. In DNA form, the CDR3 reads TGTGCCAGCAGCCAAGATAACAGGGGAATCTACGAGCAGTACTTC.

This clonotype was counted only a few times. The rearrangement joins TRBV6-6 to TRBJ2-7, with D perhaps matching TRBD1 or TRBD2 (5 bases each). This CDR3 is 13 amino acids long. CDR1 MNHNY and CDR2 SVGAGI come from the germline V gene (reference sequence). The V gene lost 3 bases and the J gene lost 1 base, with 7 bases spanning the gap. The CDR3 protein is CASSYGGSYEQYF. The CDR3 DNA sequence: TGTGCCAGCAGTTATGGGGGTTCCTACGAGCAGTACTTC.

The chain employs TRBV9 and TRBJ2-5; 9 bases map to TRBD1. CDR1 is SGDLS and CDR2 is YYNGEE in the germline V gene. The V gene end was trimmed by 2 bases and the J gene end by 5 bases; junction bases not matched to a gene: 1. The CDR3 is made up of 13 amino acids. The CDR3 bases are TGTGCCAGCAGCGTCGGGACAGGGGAGACCCAGTACTTC. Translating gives CASSVGTGETQYF.

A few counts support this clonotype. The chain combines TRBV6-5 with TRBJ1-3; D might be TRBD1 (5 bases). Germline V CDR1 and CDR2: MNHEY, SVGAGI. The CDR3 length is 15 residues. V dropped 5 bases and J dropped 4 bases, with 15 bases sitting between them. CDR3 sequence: CASSPPGGAGNTIYF. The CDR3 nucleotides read TGTGCCAGCAGTCCTCCGGGCGGGGCAGGAAACACCATATATTTT.

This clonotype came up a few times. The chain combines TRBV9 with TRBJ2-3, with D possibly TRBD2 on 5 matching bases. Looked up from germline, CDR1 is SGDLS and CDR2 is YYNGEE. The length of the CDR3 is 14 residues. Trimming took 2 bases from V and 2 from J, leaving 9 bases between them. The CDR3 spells CASSVDRDTDTQYF. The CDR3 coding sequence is TGTGCCAGCAGCGTCGACCGGGACACAGATACGCAGTATTTT.

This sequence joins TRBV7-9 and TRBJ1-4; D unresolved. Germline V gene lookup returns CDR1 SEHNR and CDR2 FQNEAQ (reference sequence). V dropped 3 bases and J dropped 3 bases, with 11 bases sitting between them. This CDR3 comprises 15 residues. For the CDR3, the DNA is TGTGCCAGCAGCTTGGGTTACAGCCCTAATGAAAAACTGTTTTTT. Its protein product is CASSLGYSPNEKLFF.

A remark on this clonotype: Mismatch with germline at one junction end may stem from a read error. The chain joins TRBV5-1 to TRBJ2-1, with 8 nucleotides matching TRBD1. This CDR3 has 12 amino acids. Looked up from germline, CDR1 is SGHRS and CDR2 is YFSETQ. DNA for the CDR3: TGCGCCAGCAGCTATGGACAGGGCCCTTCGCTCTTC. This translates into CASSYGQGPSLF.

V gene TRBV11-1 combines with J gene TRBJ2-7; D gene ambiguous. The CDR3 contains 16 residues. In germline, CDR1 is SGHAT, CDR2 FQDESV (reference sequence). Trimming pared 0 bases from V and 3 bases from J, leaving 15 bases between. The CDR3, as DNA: TGTGCCAGCAGCTTAGCCTCCGACGTAGGTGGCTACGAGCAGTACTTC. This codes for CASSLASDVGGYEQYF.